This T cell receptor beta chain was obtained from a study of OX40 agonist ivuxolimab in advanced cancers. Study-level results: Antigen targets of the expanded peripheral T cells went undetermined. Both blood CD4+ and CD8+ T cells showed clonal growth by week 6 at 0.1 to 3.0 mg/kg. Certain nonresponding patients likewise had low normalized T-cell clonal expansion. On average, CD8+ T cells had more expanded clones than CD4+.

Sequencing was performed with immunoSEQ multiplex PCR; in TCRdb, only in-frame clones are kept and a portion is missing. The sample contains several thousand clones, 80% to 85% of which appear only once. As regards this clone: The antigen remains undetermined.

The CDR3 consists of 15 residues. Germline lookup yields CDR1 SGHNT and CDR2 YENEEA. Germline trimming cut 5 bases from V and 6 bases from J; bases unmatched to any gene: 9. Source: CD4+ or CD8+ T cells sorted from blood, taken in a trial of the OX40 agonist ivuxolimab. The rearrangement links TRBV11-3 to TRBJ2-1; 8 bases align to TRBD1. The clonotype originates from an adult with an advanced solid tumor such as melanoma, head and neck, liver or kidney cancer. CDR3 bases: TGTGCCAGCAGCAACCGGGACAGGCCCATCAATGAGCAGTTCTTC. It encodes CASSNRDRPINEQFF.